The 10 T cell receptor beta chains below come from one sample, sequenced in a study of blood T cell repertoires in COVID-19. Sequencing was performed with immunoSEQ multiplex PCR; in TCRdb, only in-frame clones are kept and a portion is missing. The sample gives some 250,000 clones, about four fifths of which show up once; roughly 9.4% is in the top ten. The sequenced material came from peripheral blood. These receptors were collected from a man in his forties with active or convalescent COVID-19.

The V and J genes are TRBV12-3 or TRBV12-4 and TRBJ1-5; possible D gene TRBD1, 5 bases. Trimming took off 3 bases at V and 7 bases at J, with 10 bases between the two ends. This CDR3 has 13 amino acids. The DNA for the CDR3 is TGTGCCAGCAGTTTTGGGGCTGGCCAGCCCCAGCATTTT. This sequence encodes CASSFGAGQPQHF.

This chain joins TRBV3-1 (or the pseudogene TRBV3-2) and TRBJ2-1; possibly TRBD2 for D (6 bases). The CDR3 is 13 residues long. V lost 2 bases to trimming and J lost 9 bases, with 11 bases between them. Per germline, CDR1 LGHDT and CDR2 YNNKEL (reference sequence). The CDR3 protein is CASSQSAGTEQFF. The DNA of the CDR3 is TGTGCCAGCAGCCAATCCGCGGGGACTGAGCAGTTCTTC.

The chain uses TRBV11-3 and TRBJ2-7; D is perhaps TRBD1 (5 bases). The CDR3 covers 15 residues. Germline values: CDR1 SGHNT, CDR2 YENEEA. The V and J ends lost 6 bases and 2 bases respectively, with 17 bases between them. The CDR3 DNA reads as TGTGCCAGCAGTTCAGACAGCCTTATTCCCTACGAGCAGTACTTC. Its protein is CASSSDSLIPYEQYF.

The CDR3 protein is CASRSDRGSNQPQHF. The CDR3 DNA sequence: TGTGCCAGCAGGTCGGACAGGGGAAGCAATCAGCCCCAGCATTTT. V gene TRBV27 combines with J gene TRBJ1-5; 9 bases are shared with TRBD1. V was pared by 6 bases and J by 1 base, with 4 bases of the junction left unmatched. CDR1 MNHEY and CDR2 SMNVEV come from the germline V gene (reference sequence). The CDR3 totals 15 residues.

The gene calls are TRBV19 and TRBJ2-5, with 8 bases that match TRBD2. Germline CDR1 LNHDA, CDR2 SQIVND (reference sequence). The CDR3 extends over 17 amino acids. The junction had 17 bases not matched to a gene; V was cut back by 7 bases and J by 4 bases. The CDR3 DNA follows: TGTGCCAGTAAGGAAGGGGCCTCGACTAGCGCCCCAGAGACCCAGTACTTC. Translated, it gives CASKEGASTSAPETQYF. The full variable domain, its missing parts supplied by reference TRBV19 and TRBJ2-5, is DGGITQSPKYLFRKEGQNVTLSCEQNLNHDAMYWYRQDPGQGLRLIYYSQIVNDFQKGDIAEGYSVSREKKESFPLTVTSAQKNPTAFYLCASKEGASTSAPETQYFGPGTRLLVL.

This sequence joins TRBV5-1 and TRBJ2-3; 7 positions match TRBD2. The ends lost 4 bases at V and 2 bases at J; junction bases unmatched: 7. Germline V gene sequence: CDR1 SGHRS, CDR2 YFSETQ. The CDR3 spans 15 residues. The CDR3 coding sequence is TGCGCCAGCAGCGCCCTAGCGGACACCACAGATACGCAGTATTTT. This sequence encodes CASSALADTTDTQYF.

This chain links TRBV15 with TRBJ1-4; TRBD1 matches at 8 bases. The CDR3 runs to 15 residues. With 5 bases clipped from V and 5 bases from J, the junction kept 7 bases outside the gene matches. Germline CDR1 is LNHNV and CDR2 is YYDKDF (reference sequence). CDR3 amino acids: CATSGPGTGNEKLFF. DNA of the CDR3: TGTGCCACCAGCGGGCCCGGGACAGGCAATGAAAAACTGTTTTTT.

J is TRBJ1-1 and V is TRBV30; TRBD1 aligns across 7 bases. The germline CDR1 and CDR2 sequences are GTSNPN and SVGIG (reference sequence). V shed 2 bases, J shed 7 bases, and the junction held 7 bases outside the gene matches. This CDR3 spans 13 amino acids. DNA of the CDR3: TGTGCCTGGAGTTTCCAAAACAGGGGTGAAGCTTTCTTT. Protein product: CAWSFQNRGEAFF. Complete variable domain (other parts from reference TRBV30 and TRBJ1-1): SQTIHQWPATLVQPVGSPLSLECTVEGTSNPNLYWYRQAAGRGLQLLFYSVGIGQISSEVPQNLSASRPQDRQFILSSKKLLLSDSGFYLCAWSFQNRGEAFFGQGTRLTVV.

Points on this clone: A junction end diverges from the germline sequence, so it may reflect a read error. The CDR3 loop is CASRLLGAGGWRETQYF. CDR3 DNA sequence: TGTGCCAGCCGCTTACTGGGGGCGGGGGGTTGGAGAGAGACCCAGTACTTC. The chain couples TRBV11-3 to TRBJ2-5, with 8 bases lining up with TRBD2. Germline V gives CDR1 SGHNT, CDR2 YENEEA. The CDR3 has 17 residues.

The CDR3 nucleotides are TGTGCCTGGAGTACAGGACAGGGACCCTTTTGGCAGTACTTC. This encodes CAWSTGQGPFWQYF. The chain combines TRBV30 with TRBJ2-7; the match to TRBD1 covers 8 bases. CDR3 length: 14 amino acids. Germline CDR1 GTSNPN, CDR2 SVGIG (reference sequence). The trim removed 2 bases at V and 9 bases at J, leaving 12 bases unmatched. The whole variable domain, remainder taken from reference TRBV30 and TRBJ2-7, is SQTIHQWPATLVQPVGSPLSLECTVEGTSNPNLYWYRQAAGRGLQLLFYSVGIGQISSEVPQNLSASRPQDRQFILSSKKLLLSDSGFYLCAWSTGQGPFWQYFGPGTRLTVT.